Sequencing of this T cell receptor beta chain was carried out in a study of T cells in Graves' hyperthyroidism and ophthalmopathy. RNA transcripts served as the template for amplifying TCR beta CDR3 regions. An initial round of RT-PCR targeting the TCR CDR3 relied on the HTBI primer set. TCRdb itself ran the multiplex PCR reads through MiXCR, one entry per CDR3 protein. Of some 760,000 distinct CDR3 sequences listed, roughly 15% are singletons. About this clonotype: Its antigen is undetermined.

Study findings and constraints: Most expanded thyroid clonotypes above 0.001 also appeared in blood.

The V end was cut by 5 bases, the J end by 7 bases, with 14 bases between. The CDR3 covers 14 residues. Germline assignment: CDR1 LGHNT and CDR2 FRNRAP. Sequencing used blood. This sequence was found in a woman aged 18-29 years with Graves' hyperthyroidism. The rearrangement links TRBV12-5 to TRBJ2-2; D call uncertain. CDR3 in DNA: TGTGCTAGTGGTGGATCTAAGGGCATCGGGGAGCTGTTTTTT. The encoded protein is CASGGSKGIGELFF.